This TCR beta chain was sequenced in a study of a mutant IDH1 vaccine in newly diagnosed glioma. Study-wide context: The start of vaccination came 4-6 weeks after radiotherapy alone, or with temozolomide cycles. Weeks 35 and 47 hosted visits V12 and V13, respectively.

CDR1 is MGHRA, CDR2 YSYEKL, per germline. Trimming left V 1 base short and J 0 bases short, with 16 bases between. This CDR3 is built from 18 residues. Time point here: week 47, end of study. Doses of 300 ug of mutant IDH1 20-mer peptide were given with topical imiquimod. A word on this clone: As yet, its antigen is unknown.

Measured with immunoSEQ multiplex PCR; TCRdb has only the in-frame clones, and not every one. The sample records fewer than 70,000 clones, less than 90% being singletons. This receptor was identified in a man aged 30 to 45 with glioma. The chain couples TRBV4-1 to TRBJ1-5, with D maybe TRBD1 (5 bases). Sequences were derived from PBMCs, sampled from a glioma patient whose treatment included an IDH1 peptide vaccine. This CDR3 reads CASSQVIAGGGSNQPQHF. Written as DNA, the CDR3 is TGCGCCAGCAGCCAAGTAATAGCGGGCGGGGGTAGCAATCAGCCCCAGCATTTT.